The rows below give T cell receptor beta chains drawn from one sample of a study of PD-L1 blockade in urothelial cancer. Sequencing used immunoSEQ multiplex PCR; TCRdb keeps in-frame clones, though not all of them. The sample gives about 82,000 clones, about 80% of which show up once; 9.5% is in the top ten. This sample comprised PBMCs, obtained around atezolizumab (anti-PD-L1) treatment. These receptors came from a man in his 70s with urothelial cancer. Both conserved end residues are part of each CDR3. D genes are given only for firm matches. Only part of the rows carry a size: once, few, many, or a class if the clone is expanded.

len: 14
j_gene: TRBJ2-2
d_gene: NA
v_gene: TRBV7-9
abundance: NA
CDR3aa: CASSRTEITGELFF
CDR3nt: TGTGCCAGCAGCCGGACAGAAATCACCGGGGAGCTGTTTTTT

len: 15
j_gene: TRBJ2-3
d_gene: TRBD1
v_gene: TRBV9
abundance: NA
CDR3aa: CASSSTGGNTDTQYF
CDR3nt: TGTGCCAGCAGCTCTACAGGGGGGAACACAGATACGCAGTATTTT

len: 14
j_gene: TRBJ1-2
d_gene: TRBD1
v_gene: TRBV15
abundance: NA
CDR3aa: CATSRDQGVRGYTF
CDR3nt: TGTGCCACCAGCAGAGATCAGGGGGTAAGGGGCTACACCTTC

len: 15
j_gene: TRBJ2-3
d_gene: TRBD2
v_gene: TRBV28
abundance: NA
CDR3aa: CASSVTSGGADTQYF
CDR3nt: TGTGCCAGCAGTGTTACTAGCGGGGGAGCAGATACGCAGTATTTT

len: 14
j_gene: TRBJ1-6
d_gene: TRBD1
v_gene: TRBV5-1
abundance: NA
CDR3aa: CASSLGRGNSPLHF
CDR3nt: TGCGCCAGCAGCTTGGGCAGGGGGAATTCACCCCTCCACTTT

len: 16
j_gene: TRBJ2-3
d_gene: TRBD2
v_gene: TRBV7-9
abundance: NA
CDR3aa: CASSLGAGESTDTQYF
CDR3nt: TGTGCCAGCAGCTTAGGAGCGGGGGAAAGCACAGATACGCAGTATTTT

len: 15
j_gene: TRBJ2-3
d_gene: NA
v_gene: TRBV25-1
abundance: NA
CDR3aa: CASSDSGLHTDTQYF
CDR3nt: TGTGCCAGCAGTGACTCGGGACTTCACACAGATACGCAGTATTTT

len: 16
j_gene: TRBJ1-1
d_gene: NA
v_gene: TRBV7-3
abundance: NA
CDR3aa: CASSLSGGPLDTEAFF
CDR3nt: TGTGCCAGCAGTTTAAGCGGGGGGCCATTGGACACTGAAGCTTTCTTT

len: 15
j_gene: TRBJ2-2
d_gene: NA
v_gene: TRBV6-4
abundance: NA
CDR3aa: CASSETGEGTGELFF
CDR3nt: TGTGCCAGCAGTGAAACGGGAGAGGGCACCGGGGAGCTGTTTTTT

len: 15
j_gene: TRBJ2-7
d_gene: TRBD2
v_gene: TRBV6-1
abundance: NA
CDR3aa: CASSDGGLAYYEQYF
CDR3nt: TGTGCCAGCAGTGATGGGGGACTAGCGTACTACGAGCAGTACTTC

len: 17
j_gene: TRBJ2-6
d_gene: NA
v_gene: TRBV19
abundance: NA
CDR3aa: CASSIGHGGSGANVLTF
CDR3nt: TGTGCCAGTAGTATAGGTCACGGTGGCTCTGGGGCCAACGTCCTGACTTTC

len: 14
j_gene: TRBJ1-4
d_gene: NA
v_gene: TRBV9
abundance: NA
CDR3aa: CASSLTVDNEKLFF
CDR3nt: TGTGCCAGCAGCTTAACAGTGGATAATGAAAAACTGTTTTTT

len: 12
j_gene: TRBJ1-1
d_gene: NA
v_gene: TRBV30
abundance: few
CDR3aa: CAWNGGNTEAFF
CDR3nt: TGTGCCTGGAACGGAGGGAATACTGAAGCTTTCTTT

len: 13
j_gene: TRBJ1-5
d_gene: NA
v_gene: TRBV6-5
abundance: NA
CDR3aa: CASRSALPKPQHF
CDR3nt: TGTGCCAGCAGATCCGCCCTGCCTAAGCCCCAGCATTTT

len: 12
j_gene: TRBJ2-7
d_gene: NA
v_gene: TRBV14
abundance: NA
CDR3aa: CASSQVQREQYF
CDR3nt: TGTGCCAGCAGCCAAGTTCAGAGGGAGCAGTACTTC

len: 14
j_gene: TRBJ1-4
d_gene: TRBD1
v_gene: TRBV7-9
abundance: NA
CDR3aa: CASSSPGGHEKLFF
CDR3nt: TGTGCCAGCAGCTCCCCAGGGGGCCATGAAAAACTGTTTTTT

len: 14
j_gene: TRBJ1-1
d_gene: NA
v_gene: TRBV6-1
abundance: NA
CDR3aa: CASGRDNVNTEAFF
CDR3nt: TGTGCCAGCGGTAGGGACAACGTGAACACTGAAGCTTTCTTT

len: 15
j_gene: TRBJ2-2
d_gene: NA
v_gene: TRBV2
abundance: NA
CDR3aa: CASSGDRAGTGELFF
CDR3nt: TGTGCCAGCAGTGGTGACAGGGCGGGAACCGGGGAGCTGTTTTTT

len: 14
j_gene: TRBJ2-3
d_gene: TRBD2
v_gene: TRBV9
abundance: once
CDR3aa: CASGTSGSTDTQYF
CDR3nt: TGTGCCAGCGGGACTAGCGGGTCCACAGATACGCAGTATTTT